A selection of T cell receptor beta chains follows, all from one sample in a study of post-analysis software for immune sequencing data. TCRdb used MiXCR to reprocess the PCR reads, holding one entry per CDR3 protein. The sample has approximately 770,000 distinct CDR3 sequences, under 60% seen once. What was sequenced was blood. These receptor sequences come from a girl between 10 and 17 years old with multiple sclerosis. Both conserved end residues are part of each CDR3.

cdr3_aa: CASSQESPPSGSRYEQYF
j_call: TRBJ2-4
v_call: TRBV4-2

cdr3_aa: CASSVQGADYNEQFF
j_call: TRBJ2-1
v_call: TRBV6-1

cdr3_aa: CSVGREGPRHTQYF
j_call: TRBJ2-3
v_call: TRBV29-1

cdr3_aa: CASSLSGPKETQYF
j_call: TRBJ2-5
v_call: TRBV7-9

cdr3_aa: CASSRGLAGSETQYF
j_call: .
v_call: TRBV7-9

cdr3_aa: CASSHSVAGEAYEQYF
j_call: TRBJ2-7
v_call: TRBV4-3

cdr3_aa: CSASDPGHLSTEAFF
j_call: TRBJ1-1
v_call: TRBV20-1

cdr3_aa: CASSASTGSTEAFF
j_call: TRBJ1-1
v_call: TRBV9

cdr3_aa: CASSVARTGDSTGELFF
j_call: TRBJ2-2
v_call: TRBV9

cdr3_aa: CASSGQSGQFYEQYF
j_call: TRBJ2-7
v_call: TRBV6-1

cdr3_aa: CASGPQPGLGVDTQYF
j_call: TRBJ2-3
v_call: TRBV9

cdr3_aa: CAISPDETYEQYF
j_call: .
v_call: TRBV10-3

cdr3_aa: CASSLGLASVYTF
j_call: TRBJ1-2
v_call: TRBV11-2

cdr3_aa: CASSLQAGRTDTQYF
j_call: TRBJ2-3
v_call: TRBV7-2

cdr3_aa: CASSLVLAGGLPETQYF
j_call: TRBJ2-5
v_call: TRBV7-8

cdr3_aa: CASSLGVWAEASTDTQYF
j_call: TRBJ2-3
v_call: TRBV7-8

cdr3_aa: CSVDPTVASYNEQFF
j_call: TRBJ2-1
v_call: TRBV29-1

cdr3_aa: CSVEEADRFTDTQYF
j_call: TRBJ2-3
v_call: TRBV29-1

cdr3_aa: CASSSPVDTQYF
j_call: TRBJ2-3
v_call: TRBV6-9

cdr3_aa: CASSLPSGGNTGELFF
j_call: TRBJ2-2
v_call: TRBV7-9

cdr3_aa: CASSKAAISTEAFF
j_call: TRBJ1-1
v_call: TRBV12-3/TRBV12-4

cdr3_aa: CASSEGGVNYGYTF
j_call: TRBJ1-2
v_call: TRBV10-2

cdr3_aa: CASSDETDPWGNYGYTF
j_call: TRBJ1-2
v_call: TRBV25-1

cdr3_aa: CACSLEVAGGSEQFF
j_call: TRBJ2-1
v_call: TRBV7-2

cdr3_aa: CASSLPATNEKLFF
j_call: TRBJ1-4
v_call: TRBV5-6

cdr3_aa: CSARGGQAYGYTF
j_call: TRBJ1-2
v_call: TRBV20-1